Listed below are T cell receptor beta chains from one sample, sequenced in a study of CD8+ T cells in alopecia areata. The table came from immunoSEQ multiplex PCR; TCRdb's copy has only in-frame clones and leaves some out. The sample carries under 150,000 clones, over 55% recorded once. The specimen comprised CD4+ T cells sorted from blood, sampled at week 4, from a patient treated with tofacitinib. These receptors originate from a human donor with alopecia areata. Both conserved end residues are part of each CDR3. Fields, in order: J gene, CDR3 length, V gene, clone size, CDR3 protein. Where a row states a size, it is once, few, many or the class of an expanded clone; other rows omit it.

TRBJ1-6	15	TRBV9	few	CASSGITGSNSPLHF
TRBJ2-5	12	TRBV10-3	.	CATTGSQETQYF
TRBJ2-5	12	TRBV29-1	few	CSVVVPLGTQYF
TRBJ2-7	12	TRBV6-6	few	CASRDSSYEQYF
TRBJ2-4	14	TRBV4-1	.	CASSQGDGKNIQYF
TRBJ2-1	14	TRBV25-1	.	CASATSGRAVGQFF
TRBJ2-3	13	TRBV30	.	CAWSAGVTDTQYF
TRBJ2-7	12	TRBV29-1	.	CSAKGQTYEQYF
TRBJ1-1	15	TRBV27	.	CASSWARVGDTEAFF
TRBJ2-3	16	TRBV5-4	.	CASSSTRLAGTDTQYF
TRBJ2-5	13	TRBV10-3	.	CAISLGLGETQYF
TRBJ2-3	11	TRBV29-1	few	CSATGAASQYF
TRBJ2-3	16	TRBV27	.	CASSQSGRSGPDTQYF
TRBJ1-2	16	TRBV28	few	CASSLYDTTGEDGYTF
TRBJ1-2	13	TRBV29-1	few	CSAALGQGYGYTF
TRBJ2-7	16	TRBV5-1	.	CASSLAIQGGIHEQYF
TRBJ2-1	15	TRBV27	.	CASSSTLLTANEQFF
TRBJ2-1	14	TRBV9	.	CASGQPFSYNEQFF
TRBJ2-5	11	TRBV29-1	.	CSVVKGETQYF
TRBJ1-1	13	TRBV25-1	.	CASSNQKNTEAFF
TRBJ2-5	16	TRBV21-1	.	CASSTQRDRGRETQYF
TRBJ2-2	15	TRBV6-4	.	CASSSTGGNTGELFF
TRBJ2-1	14	TRBV5-1	few	CASSPRDSYNEQFF
TRBJ1-1	13	TRBV30	.	CAWNHRGDTEAFF
TRBJ2-5	14	TRBV29-1	.	CSVDEQGPQETQYF
TRBJ2-5	15	TRBV27	few	CASSLAPGPGETQYF
TRBJ2-3	13	TRBV30	.	CAWSWGSTDTQYF
TRBJ2-3	17	TRBV23-1	.	CASSHGGRPKNTDTQYF
TRBJ1-1	16	TRBV5-1	.	CASSSGQGNVNTEAFF
TRBJ2-3	15	TRBV5-1	few	CASSAGLLGTDTQYF
TRBJ2-2	14	TRBV5-1	.	CASSLAEAAGELFF
TRBJ2-1	15	TRBV29-1	.	CSVVKSGSSYNEQFF
TRBJ1-2	13	TRBV2	.	CASSEEGVYGYTF